A selection of T cell receptor beta chains follows, all from one sample in a study of blood T cell repertoires in COVID-19. Data came from immunoSEQ multiplex PCR; TCRdb stores just in-frame clones and leaves some out. The table has 60,000 to 90,000 clones, approximately 90% seen once. Material for sequencing was peripheral blood. The receptor set was obtained from a woman older than 75 with active or convalescent COVID-19. Each CDR3 is given with its conserved first and last residue.

v_gene	CDR3aa
TRBV12-3/TRBV12-4	CASSGQLYNEQFF
TRBV6-2/TRBV6-3	CASSIQVSSGANVLTF
TRBV5-6	CASSLAAGRSYNEQFF
TRBV13	CASSLRDTQYF
TRBV3-1/TRBV3-2	CASTPRLADTDTQYF
TRBV7-3	CASSSGARETQYF
TRBV5-4	CASSLGTSGSTDTQYF
TRBV5-1	CASSLGPGQGYNEQFF
TRBV19	CASSILAGSPRETQYF
TRBV4-1	CASSQDIRSSYNEQFF
TRBV5-4	CASSLNTGQPQHF
TRBV9	CASSVGGGFQPQHF
TRBV6-1	CASSGSGRANTGELFF
TRBV2	CASSDHYYEQYF
TRBV7-2	CASNLAGAADTQYF
TRBV7-8	CASSLSSGGWTEAFF
TRBV28	CASSLRGQAGKTQYF
TRBV28	CASRRLAGSTDTQYF
TRBV24-1	CATSDPREGGNQPQHF
TRBV30	CAWSPWIGTWKYF
TRBV28	CASNEGGAYEQYF
TRBV7-2	CASSSWTSGGASDTQYF
TRBV10-1	CASSESGTGDYNEQFF
TRBV6-5	CASSFRASYEQYF
TRBV28	CASSLTTTGKGYTF
TRBV29-1	CSVVDRFYGYTF
TRBV19	CASSKTSGGKTDTQYF
TRBV6-5	CASSYSTGVNGYTF
TRBV4-1	CASSQDIGAYEQYF